Sequencing of this TCR beta chain was carried out in a study of cytomegalovirus exposure and HLA in healthy donors. This clone was observed a handful of times. The antigen is not known. With V trimmed by 4 bases and J by 6 bases, 2 bases remained unmatched. This CDR3 has 12 amino acids. Germline CDR1 reads LGHNA; CDR2 reads YNFKEQ. The PCR ran on 60 Vbeta and 13 Jbeta primers. Only in-frame clones appear in the TCRdb table, and some are missing; sequencing was by immunoSEQ multiplex PCR. This table holds 210,000 or so clones, approximately 82% found once. Regarding the study as a whole: Within an earlier analysis, most TCR beta V segments proved productive either about 90% or about 30% of the time. Later genetic work tied a missense DCLRE1C variant to beta-chain V and J trimming. In a later analysis, HLA-associated TCR beta chains were more clonally expanded than equally common others.

The chain couples TRBV4-2 to TRBJ1-1, with 7 bases aligning to TRBD1. Sequenced: PBMCs. This TCR came from a man aged 18 to 29 in good health and CMV-seronegative. This CDR3 reads CASSPDRAEAFF. CDR3 coding DNA: TGTGCCAGCAGCCCAGACAGGGCTGAAGCTTTCTTT.